These T cell receptor beta chains were read from a single sample in a study of T cell responses to AZD1222 COVID-19 vaccine. Data came from immunoSEQ multiplex PCR; TCRdb stores just in-frame clones and leaves some out. The table has more than 85,000 clones, 85% to 90% seen once; the top ten hold over 15%. This specimen was peripheral blood, taken on day 0 of AZD1222 vaccination. The receptors were sampled from an adult in good health. The CDR3 runs from the conserved cysteine through the conserved F or W. D genes are given only for firm matches. Size values are once, few and many counts, or a class for expanded clones, and some rows have none.

v_gene	d_gene	abundance	len	j_gene	CDR3aa	CDR3nt
TRBV18	-	-	10	TRBJ1-5	CASSPQPQHF	TGTGCCAGCTCACCCCAGCCCCAGCATTTT
TRBV5-8	-	-	13	TRBJ2-7	CASSLEVSYEQYF	TGTGCCAGCAGCTTGGAGGTATCCTACGAGCAGTACTTC
TRBV5-1	TRBD1	-	13	TRBJ1-1	CASKNRGYTEAFF	TGCGCCAGCAAAAACAGGGGTTACACTGAAGCTTTCTTT
TRBV4-2	-	-	16	TRBJ1-5	CASSQDWVGANQPQHF	TGTGCCAGCAGCCAAGATTGGGTGGGGGCCAATCAGCCCCAGCATTTT
TRBV2	-	-	14	TRBJ1-2	CASSEARGSFGYTF	TGTGCCAGCAGTGAAGCGCGGGGGTCCTTTGGCTACACCTTC
TRBV18	TRBD1	-	17	TRBJ2-1	CASSRTTGTGPLNEQFF	TGTGCCAGCTCACGGACTACCGGGACAGGACCCTTAAATGAGCAGTTCTTC
TRBV19	-	-	15	TRBJ2-7	CASSKAGASSYEQYF	TGTGCCAGTAGTAAGGCCGGGGCCTCCTCCTACGAGCAGTACTTC
TRBV6-6	-	-	14	TRBJ1-5	CASSRDTSNQPQHF	TGTGCCAGCAGCCGGGACACTAGCAATCAGCCCCAGCATTTT
TRBV19	-	-	14	TRBJ1-2	CASSIVRSGRGYTF	TGTGCCAGTAGTATCGTGCGGTCAGGTCGGGGCTACACCTTC
TRBV19	-	-	13	TRBJ1-2	CATQRTGGHGYTF	TGTGCCACCCAAAGGACTGGGGGGCATGGCTACACCTTC
TRBV7-2	-	-	15	TRBJ1-1	CASSLVGGIASEAFF	TGTGCCAGCAGCTTAGTCGGCGGGATCGCGAGTGAAGCTTTCTTT
TRBV7-9	TRBD1	-	16	TRBJ1-3	CASSLSGTVSGNTIYF	TGTGCCAGCAGCTTATCCGGGACAGTCTCTGGAAACACCATATATTTT
TRBV7-3	-	-	13	TRBJ1-5	CASSLDQNQPQHF	TGTGCCAGCAGCTTAGACCAAAATCAGCCCCAGCATTTT
TRBV27	TRBD1	-	15	TRBJ2-7	CASSYGQGASYEQYF	TGTGCCAGCAGTTACGGACAGGGGGCATCCTACGAGCAGTACTTC
TRBV5-1	-	-	15	TRBJ2-7	CASSLAGRQTYEQYF	TGCGCCAGCAGCTTGGCGGGACGACAAACCTACGAGCAGTACTTC
TRBV19	-	-	17	TRBJ2-1	CASSIVASRFSYNEQFF	TGTGCCAGTAGTATAGTCGCAAGCCGTTTCTCCTACAATGAGCAGTTCTTC
TRBV10-3	-	-	12	TRBJ2-7	CAIRQTRDEQYF	TGTGCCATCAGGCAGACTAGGGACGAGCAGTACTTC
TRBV6-5	-	-	14	TRBJ2-5	CASSSQEAWKTQYF	TGTGCCAGCAGTTCTCAGGAGGCTTGGAAGACCCAGTACTTC
TRBV11-3	-	-	12	TRBJ2-7	CASSSLSYEQYF	TGTGCCAGCAGCTCCCTCTCCTACGAGCAGTACTTC
TRBV27	-	-	15	TRBJ2-7	CASSLGVAAPYEQYF	TGTGCCAGCAGTTTAGGAGTAGCGGCCCCCTACGAGCAGTACTTC
TRBV4-1	-	-	15	TRBJ1-5	CASSPRDYSNQPQHF	TGCGCCAGCAGCCCCAGGGATTATAGCAATCAGCCCCAGCATTTT
TRBV7-9	TRBD1	many	15	TRBJ1-1	CASSADRVESTEAFF	TGTGCCAGCAGCGCGGACAGGGTTGAGTCCACTGAAGCTTTCTTT
TRBV27	-	-	13	TRBJ2-3	CASSHRLGDTQYF	TGTGCCAGCAGTCACCGCCTTGGGGATACGCAGTATTTT
TRBV6-5	-	once	14	TRBJ2-7	CASRRGQGVYEQYF	TGTGCCAGCAGGCGGGGGCAGGGGGTCTACGAGCAGTACTTC
TRBV2	-	-	13	TRBJ1-1	CASLLRGESEAFF	TGTGCCAGCCTTCTTCGCGGGGAATCGGAAGCTTTCTTT
TRBV2	-	-	13	TRBJ2-4	CASTQGPENIQYF	TGTGCCAGCACTCAGGGACCGGAAAACATTCAGTACTTC